These T cell receptor beta chains were read from a single sample in a study of memory CD4+ T cells and cytomegalovirus serostatus. Profiled with immunoSEQ multiplex PCR; TCRdb holds only in-frame clones, not every one. The repertoire holds 48,000 or so clones, with approximately 78% as singletons. Sequencing input: memory CD4+ T cells from blood. The receptors stem from an adult in good health and CMV-seronegative. The CDR3 runs from the conserved cysteine through the conserved F or W. D genes are given only for firm matches. Size is stated for part of the rows, as once, few or many counts, or as a class when the clone is expanded.

d_gene,v_gene,j_gene,abundance,CDR3aa,CDR3nt
TRBD1,TRBV6-6,TRBJ1-1,-,CASSKTGRTEAFF,TGTGCCAGCAGTAAGACAGGGAGAACTGAAGCTTTCTTT
-,TRBV11-3,TRBJ2-2,once,CASSPSGLNTGELFF,TGTGCCAGCAGCCCCAGCGGATTGAACACCGGGGAGCTGTTTTTT
TRBD1,TRBV6-5,TRBJ2-7,-,CASSYYPGGTYEQYF,TGTGCCAGCAGTTACTACCCAGGGGGCACCTACGAGCAGTACTTC
-,TRBV5-5,TRBJ2-7,-,CASSLEFYEQYF,TGTGCCAGCAGCTTGGAATTCTACGAGCAGTACTTC
TRBD2,TRBV7-9,TRBJ2-1,-,CASSLEGTSGANNEQFF,TGTGCCAGCAGCTTAGAAGGGACTAGCGGGGCGAACAATGAGCAGTTCTTC
-,TRBV6-1,TRBJ2-5,-,CASSRTSGLQETQYF,TGTGCCAGCAGTAGAACTTCCGGGCTCCAAGAGACCCAGTACTTC
-,TRBV5-1,TRBJ2-1,-,CASSLRGYNEQFF,TGCGCCAGCAGCTTGCGGGGATACAATGAGCAGTTCTTC
TRBD2,TRBV11-2,TRBJ2-1,-,CASSGTSGGFPYNEQFF,TGTGCCAGCAGCGGGACTAGCGGTGGTTTTCCCTACAATGAGCAGTTCTTC
TRBD2,TRBV5-1,TRBJ2-5,-,CASSVRLAGARETQYF,TGCGCCAGCAGCGTGAGACTAGCGGGAGCTCGAGAGACCCAGTACTTC
-,TRBV11-2,TRBJ1-1,-,CASSPAGPSEAFF,TGTGCCAGCAGCCCCGCCGGGCCGAGTGAAGCTTTCTTT
-,TRBV7-9,TRBJ1-5,-,CASSSQGTNQPQHF,TGTGCCAGCAGCTCTCAGGGGACCAATCAGCCCCAGCATTTT
-,TRBV30,TRBJ2-5,-,CAWSVRRPVPSGGTQYF,TGTGCCTGGAGTGTACGGAGGCCGGTTCCCTCCGGGGGGACCCAGTACTTC
TRBD1,TRBV27,TRBJ2-7,many,CASSKSGTAVYEQYF,TGTGCCAGCAGTAAGTCCGGGACAGCTGTCTACGAGCAGTACTTC
-,TRBV10-3,TRBJ2-5,-,CAISESTAETQYF,TGTGCCATCAGTGAGTCGACCGCCGAGACCCAGTACTTC
TRBD2,TRBV9,TRBJ2-1,-,CASSPPVAGRRYNEQFF,TGTGCCAGCAGCCCCCCCGTAGCGGGGCGACGTTACAATGAGCAGTTCTTC
TRBD1,TRBV10-2,TRBJ1-5,few,CASRGQGSNQPQHF,TGCGCCAGCAGAGGACAGGGTAGCAATCAGCCCCAGCATTTT
-,TRBV5-6,TRBJ2-2,once,CASSFDTGELFF,TGTGCCAGCAGCTTCGACACCGGGGAGCTGTTTTTT
TRBD1,TRBV15,TRBJ1-5,-,CATSRPGDRGQGEPQHF,TGTGCCACCAGCAGACCAGGAGACAGGGGGCAAGGGGAGCCCCAGCATTTT
-,TRBV7-6,TRBJ2-7,-,CASSLAGGGLYEQYF,TGTGCCAGCAGCTTAGCAGGAGGCGGGCTCTACGAGCAGTACTTC
-,TRBV18,TRBJ2-7,-,CASSPGTTYEQYF,TGTGCCAGCTCACCAGGGACAACCTACGAGCAGTACTTC
TRBD2,TRBV29-1,TRBJ2-7,-,CSVSERGATVEQYF,TGCAGCGTAAGTGAGCGGGGGGCCACCGTCGAGCAGTACTTC
-,TRBV2,TRBJ1-5,-,CASSEDVQPQHF,TGTGCCAGCAGTGAAGATGTTCAGCCCCAGCATTTT
-,TRBV4-1,TRBJ2-7,-,CASSQRGRTGYEQYF,TGCGCCAGCAGCCAAAGGGGGAGGACAGGCTACGAGCAGTACTTC
-,TRBV4-2,TRBJ2-3,once,CASSQAGRGTDTQYF,TGTGCCAGCAGCCAAGCCGGACGTGGCACAGATACGCAGTATTTT
-,TRBV19,TRBJ2-1,once,CASSRGQGEQFF,TGTGCCAGTAGTAGGGGGCAAGGTGAGCAGTTCTTC
-,TRBV6-4,TRBJ2-2,-,CASSPRTTGELFF,TGTGCCAGCAGCCCCCGGACCACCGGGGAGCTGTTTTTT
-,TRBV6-1,TRBJ2-4,-,CASSEHAGFRQNIQYF,TGTGCCAGCAGTGAACATGCGGGTTTTCGCCAAAACATTCAGTACTTC
TRBD2,TRBV7-7,TRBJ2-5,-,CASSTAEAGEGEGETQYF,TGTGCCAGCAGCACCGCCGAAGCGGGAGAGGGAGAAGGAGAGACCCAGTACTTC
TRBD2,TRBV6-1,TRBJ2-7,-,CASSAMTSGLTYEQYF,TGTGCCAGCAGTGCCATGACTAGCGGCCTGACCTACGAGCAGTACTTC
TRBD1,TRBV10-3,TRBJ1-1,-,CAISAKGAREAFF,TGTGCCATCAGTGCCAAGGGGGCGCGGGAAGCTTTCTTT
-,TRBV11-3,TRBJ1-2,-,CASSLTLVGFAANYGYTF,TGTGCCAGCAGCCTAACGCTCGTAGGGTTTGCAGCTAACTATGGCTACACCTTC
-,TRBV15,TRBJ1-1,-,CATSRGKGLFMNTEAFF,TGTGCCACCAGCAGAGGGAAGGGTCTATTTATGAACACTGAAGCTTTCTTT
TRBD1,TRBV6-1,TRBJ1-3,-,CASNPDRAANTIYF,TGTGCCAGCAACCCCGACAGGGCGGCAAACACCATATATTTT
-,TRBV2,TRBJ1-6,medium-sized,CASSEGRGAYNSPLHF,TGTGCCAGCAGTGAAGGTAGGGGTGCCTATAATTCACCCCTCCACTTT
-,TRBV6-1,TRBJ2-2,-,CASSQFNTGELFF,TGTGCCAGCAGTCAATTTAACACCGGGGAGCTGTTTTTT
-,TRBV7-9,TRBJ1-2,-,CASSFNQAGYTF,TGTGCCAGCAGCTTTAATCAGGCTGGCTACACCTTC
TRBD1,TRBV10-2,TRBJ2-2,-,CASRSTGDTGELFF,TGCGCCAGCAGATCGACAGGGGACACCGGGGAGCTGTTTTTT
TRBD2,TRBV2,TRBJ2-3,-,CASSEGLAIGDTQYF,TGTGCCAGCAGTGAGGGACTAGCGATTGGAGATACGCAGTATTTT
TRBD1,TRBV7-6,TRBJ2-7,once,CASSTALRDSYEQYF,TGTGCCAGCAGCACCGCTCTCCGGGACAGCTACGAGCAGTACTTC
-,TRBV25-1,TRBJ1-1,-,CASLPTAGVTEAFF,TGTGCCAGCTTACCGACGGCTGGGGTCACTGAAGCTTTCTTT
-,TRBV30,TRBJ1-5,-,CAWSVVGLNQPQHF,TGTGCCTGGAGTGTAGTGGGTCTTAATCAGCCCCAGCATTTT
-,TRBV2,TRBJ2-2,-,CASSERRGTGELFF,TGTGCCAGCAGTGAAAGGAGGGGGACCGGGGAGCTGTTTTTT
TRBD1,TRBV19,TRBJ2-2,-,CASSIEGQTNTGELFF,TGTGCCAGTAGTATTGAGGGACAGACGAACACCGGGGAGCTGTTTTTT
-,TRBV19,TRBJ2-4,few,CASSIRSGLGDIQYF,TGTGCCAGTAGTATAAGGTCAGGGTTAGGGGACATTCAGTACTTC
TRBD1,TRBV29-1,TRBJ1-5,-,CSVVTGEGQPQHF,TGCAGCGTTGTGACAGGGGAAGGACAGCCCCAGCATTTT
TRBD2,TRBV7-2,TRBJ2-3,once,CASSWAGREDTQYF,TGTGCCAGCAGCTGGGCGGGGAGGGAGGATACGCAGTATTTT
-,TRBV9,TRBJ2-1,-,CASSVERLPYNEQFF,TGTGCCAGCAGCGTAGAGAGGTTACCCTACAATGAGCAGTTCTTC
TRBD2,TRBV2,TRBJ2-5,-,CASSEAYSGGQQETQYF,TGTGCCAGCAGTGAAGCCTATAGCGGGGGCCAACAAGAGACCCAGTACTTC
-,TRBV30,TRBJ1-1,-,CASRLGVSTEAFF,TGTGCCTCGAGGTTGGGTGTGAGCACTGAAGCTTTCTTT
TRBD2,TRBV5-1,TRBJ2-5,-,CASSRGTSGGETQYF,TGCGCCAGCAGCCGCGGGACTAGCGGGGGAGAGACCCAGTACTTC
TRBD1,TRBV28,TRBJ1-2,once,CASSSHSPGQTYGYTF,TGTGCCAGCAGTTCCCACTCTCCGGGACAGACCTATGGCTACACCTTC
-,TRBV25-1,TRBJ2-7,-,CASSESSQGQHFTEQYF,TGTGCCAGCAGTGAATCCTCGCAGGGCCAACATTTTACCGAGCAGTACTTC
-,TRBV7-2,TRBJ1-1,-,CASSPGGGLNTEAFF,TGTGCCAGCAGCCCCGGAGGGGGACTTAACACTGAAGCTTTCTTT
TRBD1,TRBV7-2,TRBJ1-3,-,CASSSLGGTGKGNTIYF,TGTGCCAGCAGCTCACTGGGCGGGACAGGGAAAGGAAACACCATATATTTT